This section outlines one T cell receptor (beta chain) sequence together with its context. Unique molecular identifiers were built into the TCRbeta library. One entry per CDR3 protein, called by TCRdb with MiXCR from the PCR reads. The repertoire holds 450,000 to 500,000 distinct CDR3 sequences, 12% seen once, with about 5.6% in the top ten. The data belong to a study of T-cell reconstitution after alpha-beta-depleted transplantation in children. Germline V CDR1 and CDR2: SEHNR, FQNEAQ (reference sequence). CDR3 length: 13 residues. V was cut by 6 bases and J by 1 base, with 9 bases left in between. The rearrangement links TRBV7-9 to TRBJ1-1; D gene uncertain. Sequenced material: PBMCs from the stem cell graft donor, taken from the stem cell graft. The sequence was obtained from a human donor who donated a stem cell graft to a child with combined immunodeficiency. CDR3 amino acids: CASRYLENTEAFF. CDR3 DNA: TGTGCCAGCAGATACCTAGAGAACACTGAAGCTTTCTTT.